This is a list of T cell receptor beta chains from one sample in a study of blood T cells in healthy people across ages. Each CDR3 protein gets one entry after TCRdb re-called the 5' RACE reads with MiXCR. The sample includes fewer than 1.5 million distinct CDR3 sequences, approximately 38% of them seen just once. Sequences were obtained from blood. Source of these receptors: a woman in her late teens or twenties in good health. Both conserved end residues are part of each CDR3. Fields, in order: D gene, clone size, J gene, V gene, CDR3 DNA, CDR3 protein. The D gene is left open where the match is weak. Some rows have no size entry. The others give once, few or many, or a class for an expanded clone.

TRBD2 . TRBJ2-3 TRBV4-1 TGCGCCAGCGGCCAAGATAGCGGGGGGGCAGATACGCAGTATTTT CASGQDSGGADTQYF
. . TRBJ1-1 TRBV6-1 TGTGCCAGCAGGAGGGTCGGGGGGCGGAACACTGAAGCTTTCTTT CASRRVGGRNTEAFF
TRBD1 few TRBJ2-7 TRBV6-6 TGTGCCAGCAGTTACGGGACAGGGGAATGGTACGAGCAGTACTTC CASSYGTGEWYEQYF
. . TRBJ1-2 TRBV6-6 TGTGCCGGCAAGGGTGGGACACGGGATGGCTACACCTTC CAGKGGTRDGYTF
TRBD2 . TRBJ2-1 TRBV10-3 TGTGCCATCAAAGCAGGACTAGCGGGTTTAAGCTATGAGCAGTTCTTC CAIKAGLAGLSYEQFF
TRBD2 . TRBJ2-7 TRBV5-6 TGTGCCAGCAGCTTGTTAACTAGCGGGGCCTCCTACGAGCAGTACTTC CASSLLTSGASYEQYF
TRBD1 . TRBJ2-7 TRBV3-1 TGTGCCAGCAGCCAAAGGGGACAGGGGCTAAGGGGCGAGCAGTACTTC CASSQRGQGLRGEQYF
TRBD2 few TRBJ2-1 TRBV20-1 TGCAGTGCCATCCTAGCGGGAGGGTCCAATGAGCAGTTCTTC CSAILAGGSNEQFF
. few TRBJ2-2 TRBV6-4 TGTGCCAGCAGTGACTCGAAAGGGGGGCCCGGGGAGCTGTTTTTT CASSDSKGGPGELFF
TRBD1 . TRBJ2-2 TRBV20-1 TGCAGTGCCTTGCCCGGGACAGGGGCGTTCGGGGAGCTGTTTTTT CSALPGTGAFGELFF
. few TRBJ1-5 TRBV12-3/TRBV12-4 TGTGCCAGCACAAAACGCCGGGACCTCAATCAGCCCCAGCATTTT CASTKRRDLNQPQHF
. . TRBJ2-7 TRBV7-3 TGTGCCAGCAGCCCTGCAGGGGCGAGTAACGAGCAGTACTTC CASSPAGASNEQYF
. . TRBJ2-7 TRBV6-1 TGTGCCAGCAGAGACCTGGACTTTTTGCCCTACGAGCAGTACTTC CASRDLDFLPYEQYF
TRBD2 few TRBJ2-5 TRBV12-5 TGTGCTAGTGGCCTCCAGGGAGGGGAGACCCAGTACTTC CASGLQGGETQYF
. few TRBJ2-5 TRBV6-6 TGTGCCAGCAGTTACTCGGGATCACTAGCTTGGGAGACCCAGTACTTC CASSYSGSLAWETQYF
. few TRBJ2-7 TRBV5-1 TGCGCCAGCAGCTTGGAGGGGCTCCACGAGCAGTACTTC CASSLEGLHEQYF
. . TRBJ1-1 TRBV2 TGTGCCAGCAGTGAGGGGGGGATTGAAGCTTTCTTT CASSEGGIEAFF
. . TRBJ2-4 TRBV6-5 TGTGCCAGCAGTTACTCAACCGCCGGGCTAACCAAAAACATTCAGTACTTC CASSYSTAGLTKNIQYF
. few TRBJ2-7 TRBV6-1 TGTGCCAGCAGTGAGCGGGTTGTGGAGTACGAGCAGTACTTC CASSERVVEYEQYF
. . TRBJ2-5 TRBV4-2 TGTGCCGGCAGCCAAGAGCGGGAGACCCAGTACTTC CAGSQERETQYF